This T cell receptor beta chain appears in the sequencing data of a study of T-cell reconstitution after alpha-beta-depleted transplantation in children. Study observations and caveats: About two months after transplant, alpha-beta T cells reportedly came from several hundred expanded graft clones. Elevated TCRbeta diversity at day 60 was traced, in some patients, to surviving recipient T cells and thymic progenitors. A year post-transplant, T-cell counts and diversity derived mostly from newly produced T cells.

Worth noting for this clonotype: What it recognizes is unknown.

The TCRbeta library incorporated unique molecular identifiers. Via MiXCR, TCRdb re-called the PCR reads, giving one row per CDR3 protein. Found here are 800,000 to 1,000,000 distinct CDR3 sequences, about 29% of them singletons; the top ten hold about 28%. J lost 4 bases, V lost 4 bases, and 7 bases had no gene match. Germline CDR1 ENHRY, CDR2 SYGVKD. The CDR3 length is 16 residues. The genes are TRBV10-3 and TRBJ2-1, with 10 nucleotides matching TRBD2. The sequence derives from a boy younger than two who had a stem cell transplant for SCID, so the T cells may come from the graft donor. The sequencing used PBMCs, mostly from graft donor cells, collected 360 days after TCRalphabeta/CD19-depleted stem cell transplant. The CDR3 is CAISARPSGGYNEQFF. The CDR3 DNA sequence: TGTGCCATCAGTGCTCGGCCTAGCGGGGGTTACAATGAGCAGTTCTTC.